This TCR beta chain emerged from a study of CD8+CD57+ T cells in acquired aplastic anemia. Turning to the study itself: The average for DNA from sorted CD4+ and CD8+ cells was about 2.9 ug. The study, taken as a whole, reports: Researchers report that 25 to 30 CD8+ CDR3 sequences appeared in both patients and controls.

TCR beta VDJ and CDR3 profiling used genomic DNA as template. TCRdb independently ran MiXCR on the reads; one entry per CDR3 protein. The repertoire has around 500,000 distinct CDR3 sequences, roughly 34% of them found once; the top ten carry nearly 0.85%. Whoever was chosen for sequencing had shown CD8+CD57+ cell expansion by flow cytometry. CDR3 length: 14 amino acids. Per germline, CDR1 SQVTM and CDR2 ANQGSEA. The V segment lost 7 bases and the J segment 2 bases; nucleotides outside the gene matches: 11. Worth noting for this clonotype: What it binds is not known.

The receptor was derived from a human donor with aplastic anemia. Sample: sorted CD4+, CD8+, or CD8+CD57+ T cells (not recorded which) from PBMCs. The V and J genes are TRBV29-1 and TRBJ2-7; the match to TRBD2 covers 7 bases. CDR3 protein: CSEEPGGRAYEQYF. CDR3 DNA: TGCAGCGAGGAACCGGGGGGACGCGCCTACGAGCAGTACTTC.